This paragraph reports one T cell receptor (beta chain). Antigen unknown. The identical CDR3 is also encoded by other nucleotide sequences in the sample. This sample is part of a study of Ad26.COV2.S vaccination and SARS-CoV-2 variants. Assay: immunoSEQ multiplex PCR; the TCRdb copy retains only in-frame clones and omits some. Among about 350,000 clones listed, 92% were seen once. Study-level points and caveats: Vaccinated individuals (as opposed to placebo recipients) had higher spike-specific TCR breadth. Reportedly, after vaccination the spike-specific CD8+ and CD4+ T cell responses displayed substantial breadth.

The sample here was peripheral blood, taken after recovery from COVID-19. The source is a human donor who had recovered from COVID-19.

The CDR3 DNA reads as TGTGCCAGCAGCTTAGACAGGGGAAGCGGCTACACCTTC. As protein: CASSLDRGSGYTF. The V and J genes are TRBV11-2 and TRBJ1-2, with D possibly being TRBD1 (6 bases). The CDR3 spans 13 residues. Germline lookup yields CDR1 SGHAT and CDR2 FQNNGV. Deletions cut 0 bases from V and 8 bases from J, with 10 bases between. Combining the CDR3 with reference TRBV11-2 and TRBJ1-2 gives the whole variable domain EAGVAQSPRYKIIEKRQSVAFWCNPISGHATLYWYQQILGQGPKLLIQFQNNGVVDDSQLPKDRFSAERLKGVDSTLKIQPAKLEDSAVYLCASSLDRGSGYTFGSGTRLTVV.